Sequencing of this T cell receptor (beta chain) was carried out in a study of beta chain features in type 1 diabetes. Study-wide findings and caveats: Here, the possible influence of HLA type (on TCRB rearrangement) remained unresolved.

Expressed TCRB transcripts were sequenced because the entire RNA isolate underwent reverse transcription. Clones were sequenced by immunoSEQ multiplex PCR, and TCRdb holds only the in-frame ones, with some missing. The sample includes roughly 500,000 clones, roughly an eighth of them seen just once. V trimming: 2 bases; J trimming: 1 base; junction bases outside the gene matches: 2. Germline V CDR1 and CDR2: SGDLS, YYNGEE. This CDR3 has 16 amino acids. Remarks on this clone: Antigen unknown.

J is TRBJ2-2 and V is TRBV9, with 10 bases lining up with TRBD1. The clonotype comes from a woman between 18 and 29 years old in good health. Sequencing used naive CD4+ T cells from blood. DNA for the CDR3: TGTGCCAGCAGCGTCGGGACAGGGGTGAACACCGGGGAGCTGTTTTTT. Translation: CASSVGTGVNTGELFF.